Sequencing of this T cell receptor (beta chain) was carried out in a study of Tregs in tolerant kidney transplant recipients. Study-level information: Related graft donors supplied nonmyeloablative bone marrow transplants, and mixed chimerism was transient.

V was trimmed by 0 bases and J by 9 bases, leaving 15 bases between them. CDR1 and CDR2 from the germline V gene are LGHNA and YSLEER. CDR3 length: 15 residues. Here immunoSEQ multiplex PCR was the method, and the copy in TCRdb shows in-frame clones only, minus some. The sample carries about 83,000 clones, roughly 98% recorded once. Study results and caveats: Few patients were studied, so findings need validation in larger groups.

With regard to this clone: Its antigen is unidentified.

This sequence originates from a human donor who received a combined kidney and bone marrow transplant. Sequenced here: CD4+ T cells from blood, sampled before the transplant. V and J are TRBV4-3 and TRBJ1-5; maybe TRBD1 (5 bases). CDR3: CASSQDRAGSLPQHF. In nucleotides, the CDR3 is TGCGCCAGCAGCCAAGATAGGGCAGGGTCCTTGCCCCAGCATTTT.